The 23 T cell receptor beta chains presented below share a single source sample, sequenced in a study of T cells after yellow fever vaccination. TCRdb passed the 5' RACE reads through MiXCR, listing each CDR3 protein once. The repertoire consists of about 350,000 distinct CDR3 sequences, with around 12% occurring once and the leading ten covering 2.5% to 3.5%. Sequences were derived from CD4+ T cells sorted from PBMCs, sampled 15 days after the yellow fever booster vaccination. The source is a man younger than 35 who received the YFV17D yellow fever vaccine.

This clonotype was detected a few times. This rearrangement joins TRBV18 to TRBJ2-1, with D tentatively TRBD1 (6 bases). Trimming pared 0 bases from V and 7 bases from J, leaving 13 bases between. CDR3 length: 15 residues. The germline CDR1 and CDR2 sequences are KGHSH and LQKENI. The CDR3 sequence: CASSPPGVQGNEQFF. In nucleotides, the CDR3 is TGTGCCAGCTCACCACCTGGGGTACAGGGAAATGAGCAGTTCTTC.

J is TRBJ2-5 and V is TRBV9; the match to TRBD2 covers 13 bases. The V gene's germline CDR1 is SGDLS and CDR2 YYNGEE. The CDR3 is made up of 17 amino acids. Trimming cost V 3 bases and J 4 bases; bases outside gene matches: 9. CDR3 bases: TGTGCCAGCAGCGCCACGAGGACTAGCGGGGGCCTAGAGACCCAGTACTTC. This codes for CASSATRTSGGLETQYF.

This clonotype has only a few counts. The chain uses TRBV2 and TRBJ2-5; D may be TRBD1 (5 bases). V was clipped by 3 bases and J by 2 bases, with 13 bases between them. Germline lookup yields CDR1 SNHLY and CDR2 FYNNEI. This CDR3 is 15 amino acids long. CDR3 amino acids: CASSEGTGPQETQYF. The CDR3 DNA reads as TGTGCCAGCAGTGAGGGTACAGGTCCGCAAGAGACCCAGTACTTC.

Only a few counts were recorded for this clonotype. The V gene is TRBV5-1, the J gene TRBJ2-1, with 7 bases identical to TRBD1. The CDR3 spans 16 residues. The germline V gene encodes CDR1 SGHRS and CDR2 YFSETQ. Trimming removed 0 bases from V and 1 base from J; junction bases left unmatched: 4. The CDR3 here is CASSLAVTGSYNEQFF. DNA of the CDR3: TGCGCCAGCAGCTTGGCTGTGACAGGGTCCTACAATGAGCAGTTCTTC.

This clonotype was observed many times. This chain joins TRBV7-9 and TRBJ2-2; D possibly matches TRBD1 or TRBD2 (5 bases each). V was cut by 5 bases and J by 6 bases, with 13 bases left in between. Germline CDR1 reads SEHNR; CDR2 reads FQNEAQ (reference sequence). This CDR3 is built from 14 residues. The CDR3 region has the DNA TGTGCCAGCAGCCCCGGGACCTCGGCCGGGGAGCTGTTTTTT. This gives the protein CASSPGTSAGELFF.

For the CDR3, the DNA is TGTGCCACAAGCCCGGTGAGAGGTGAGCAGTTCTTC. Translated, it gives CATSPVRGEQFF. The chain uses TRBV12-3 or TRBV12-4 and TRBJ2-1; D call uncertain. CDR3 length: 12 amino acids. V was shortened by 10 bases and J by 9 bases, with 16 bases between the two germline ends.

This clonotype was seen a handful of times. V gene TRBV10-3 combines with J gene TRBJ2-4, with D possibly TRBD1 on 5 matching bases. CDR1 and CDR2 from the germline V gene are ENHRY and SYGVKD. Trimming removed 4 bases from V and 6 bases from J, with 10 bases in between. There are 13 residues in the CDR3. The CDR3 DNA sequence: TGTGCCATCAGTGCCCCAGGGATAAACATTCAGTACTTC. Protein product: CAISAPGINIQYF.

This clonotype was seen a handful of times. The chain carries TRBV10-3 and TRBJ1-1; D possibly corresponds to TRBD1 (6 bases). This CDR3 comprises 13 residues. Deletions cut 6 bases from V and 1 base from J, with 9 bases between. CDR1 and CDR2 from the germline V gene are ENHRY and SYGVKD. CDR3 amino acids: CAIRETGNTEAFF. The CDR3 DNA reads TGTGCCATCAGGGAGACAGGGAACACTGAAGCTTTCTTT.

This clonotype was observed at least ten times. This chain connects TRBV6-5 to TRBJ1-6; TRBD1 is a possible D gene (6 bases). Trimming shortened V by 6 bases and J by 18 bases, and 24 bases separated the two germline ends. The CDR3 length is 14 residues. Germline V gene sequence: CDR1 MNHEY, CDR2 SVGAGI. The CDR3: CASRRKLLGGSDHF. CDR3 in DNA: TGTGCCAGCAGAAGAAAGCTCCTAGGGGGAAGTGACCACTTT.

The chain links TRBV7-8 to TRBJ2-7; D may match TRBD1 or TRBD2 (5 bases each). The CDR3 contains 16 residues. CDR1 is SGHVS, CDR2 FQNEAQ, per germline. Trimming pared 0 bases from V and 4 bases from J, leaving 16 bases between. DNA for the CDR3: TGTGCCAGCAGCTTAGCGCAGGGCAGGGAGCTGTACGAGCAGTACTTC. Its protein product is CASSLAQGRELYEQYF.

A few counts support this clonotype. J is TRBJ1-2 and V is TRBV9; a possible D gene is TRBD1 (5 bases). V lost 3 bases to trimming and J lost 3 bases, with 9 bases between them. This CDR3 spans 13 amino acids. CDR1 SGDLS and CDR2 YYNGEE come from the germline V gene. CDR3 sequence (DNA): TGTGCCAGCAGCGCGACAGTGGACTATGGCTACACCTTC. Protein sequence: CASSATVDYGYTF.

The CDR3 protein is CASSLTGTAGTEAFF. In DNA, the CDR3 is TGTGCCAGCAGCTTAACGGGCACGGCAGGGACTGAAGCTTTCTTT. The chain couples TRBV7-2 to TRBJ1-1; D possibly corresponds to TRBD1 (5 bases). This CDR3 is built from 15 residues. The germline gives CDR1 SGHTA, CDR2 FQGNSA. V lost 2 bases to trimming and J lost 5 bases, with 15 bases between them.

V is TRBV2 and J is TRBJ1-5; D remains ambiguous. V lost 2 bases to trimming and J lost 4 bases, with 12 bases between them. CDR3 length equals 15 residues. Germline CDR1 and CDR2: SNHLY and FYNNEI. Written as DNA, the CDR3 is TGTGCCAGCAGTGAATGGACCGTTACGAATCAGCCCCAGCATTTT. Translating gives CASSEWTVTNQPQHF.

This clonotype was observed a few times. This chain connects TRBV6-9 to TRBJ2-7, with 10 bases lining up with TRBD2. The CDR3 sequence is 18 residues long. The germline V gene has CDR1 MNHGY and CDR2 SVAAGI. J was trimmed by 0 bases and V by 0 bases; bases with no gene match: 8. The CDR3 DNA follows: TGTGCCAGCAGTTATTCCGGTCTAGCGGGGGAATCCTCCTACGAGCAGTACGTC. Translating it yields CASSYSGLAGESSYEQYV.

There are a few counts of this clonotype. This chain joins TRBV10-3 and TRBJ2-7; D possibly uses TRBD1 or TRBD2 (5 bases each). This CDR3 has 15 amino acids. CDR1 and CDR2 from the germline V gene are ENHRY and SYGVKD. Trimming cost V 7 bases and J 2 bases, with 18 bases left between them. The CDR3 region is CAIMVRGTETYEQYF. As DNA, the CDR3 is TGTGCCATCATGGTGAGGGGAACCGAAACCTACGAGCAGTACTTC.

The J gene is TRBJ1-4, the V gene TRBV12-3 or TRBV12-4; 9 nucleotides align to TRBD1. CDR3 size: 14 residues. V lost 7 bases and J lost 5; bases outside the gene matches: 5. CDR3 nucleotide sequence: TGTGCCAGCATCGGACAGGGGAGGAATGAAAAACTGTTTTTT. Protein sequence: CASIGQGRNEKLFF.

This clonotype has just a few counts. V and J are TRBV7-2 and TRBJ2-3, with a weak D call TRBD2 (8 bases). Trimming removed 1 base at V and 6 bases at J, with 23 bases between. Germline V gives CDR1 SGHTA, CDR2 FQGNSA. The CDR3 loop spans 18 amino acids. This chain's CDR3 is CASSLVRGLGGGTDTQYF. In nucleotides, the CDR3 is TGTGCCAGCAGCTTAGTAAGGGGGCTAGGCGGGGGGACCGATACGCAGTATTTT. Based on the CDR3 plus reference TRBV7-2 and TRBJ2-3, the full variable domain is GAGVSQSPSNKVTEKGKDVELRCDPISGHTALYWYRQSLGQGLEFLIYFQGNSAPDKSGLPSDRFSAERTGGSVSTLTIQRTQQEDSAVYLCASSLVRGLGGGTDTQYFGPGTRLTVL.

This clonotype was recorded a few times. The rearrangement uses TRBV5-6 and TRBJ1-6; D unclear. The CDR3 is made up of 12 amino acids. V was pared by 2 bases and J by 10 bases, with 7 bases between. Germline CDR1 reads SGHDT; CDR2 reads YYEEEE. CDR3 coding DNA: TGTGCCAGCAGCTTAAAACACTCACCCCTCCACTTT. Amino acids: CASSLKHSPLHF. Drawing the rest from reference TRBV5-6 and TRBJ1-6, the complete variable domain is DAGVTQSPTHLIKTRGQQVTLRCSPKSGHDTVSWYQQALGQGPQFIFQYYEEEERQRGNFPDRFSGHQFPNYSSELNVNALLLGDSALYLCASSLKHSPLHFGNGTRLTVT.

V and J are TRBV6-5 and TRBJ1-5, with D hard to call. CDR3 length equals 13 residues. V lost 0 bases and J lost 5, with 5 bases in between. Per the germline V gene, CDR1 is MNHEY and CDR2 is SVGAGI. CDR3 in amino acids: CASSYSGDQPQHF. In nucleotides, the CDR3 is TGTGCCAGCAGTTACTCCGGGGATCAGCCCCAGCATTTT.

The chain uses TRBV5-1 and TRBJ2-1, with D maybe TRBD2 (7 bases). CDR3 length equals 18 residues. The germline V and J ends were trimmed by 3 bases and 8 bases, with 27 bases remaining between them. Germline V CDR1 and CDR2: SGHRS, YFSETQ. In DNA form, the CDR3 reads TGCGCCAGCAGCTCCACCTTTAACCCGAGGGGGGGCTTGGATGAGCAGTTCTTC. It encodes CASSSTFNPRGGLDEQFF. Based on the CDR3 plus reference TRBV5-1 and TRBJ2-1, the full variable domain is KAGVTQTPRYLIKTRGQQVTLSCSPISGHRSVSWYQQTPGQGLQFLFEYFSETQRNKGNFPGRFSGRQFSNSRSEMNVSTLELGDSALYLCASSSTFNPRGGLDEQFFGPGTRLTVL.

The chain employs TRBV5-1 and TRBJ1-1, with D possibly matching TRBD1 (5 bases). V was clipped by 0 bases and J by 2 bases, with 8 bases between them. From germline, CDR1 is SGHRS and CDR2 YFSETQ. CDR3 length equals 14 residues. CDR3 loop: CASSLVDINTEAFF. The CDR3 DNA sequence: TGCGCCAGCAGCTTGGTGGACATCAACACTGAAGCTTTCTTT. The full variable domain, in which reference TRBV5-1 and TRBJ1-1 provide the parts outside the CDR3, is KAGVTQTPRYLIKTRGQQVTLSCSPISGHRSVSWYQQTPGQGLQFLFEYFSETQRNKGNFPGRFSGRQFSNSRSEMNVSTLELGDSALYLCASSLVDINTEAFFGQGTRLTVV.

The gene calls are TRBV30 and TRBJ2-7, with D tentatively TRBD1 (5 bases). The V end lost 0 bases, the J end lost 7 bases, and 10 bases lay between the germline ends. Germline loops: CDR1 GTSNPN, CDR2 SVGIG (reference sequence). There are 12 residues in the CDR3. CDR3 region: CAWSVTGREQYF. DNA of the CDR3: TGTGCCTGGAGTGTAACAGGCCGGGAGCAGTACTTC.

This clonotype was observed a few times. V is TRBV5-1 and J is TRBJ2-5, with a weak D call TRBD2 (6 bases). The germline V and J ends were trimmed by 3 bases and 3 bases, with 15 bases remaining between them. CDR1 SGHRS and CDR2 YFSETQ come from the germline V gene. The CDR3 is 15 amino acids. CDR3 in DNA: TGCGCCAGCAGCTGGGCGGGAATGCAAAAAGAGACCCAGTACTTC. Encoded protein: CASSWAGMQKETQYF.